A single T cell receptor (beta chain) is shown here with its context. What it recognizes is unknown. The data were taken from a study of identical twins. TCRdb passed the 5' RACE reads through MiXCR, listing each CDR3 protein once. The sample has about 520,000 distinct CDR3 sequences; approximately 22% are singletons. In germline, CDR1 is DFQATT, CDR2 SNEGSKA (reference sequence). Trimming left V 3 bases short and J 0 bases short, with 9 bases between. The CDR3 covers 14 residues. General study points: Out-of-frame alpha sequences shared by twins showed excess low generation probability.

This sample was also put to use in a study of T cells expressing NK-cell markers. From that paper: Sorted CD3+CD56+NKG2C+, CD3+CD56+NKG2C- and CD3+CD56-NKG2C+ T cells supplied TCR beta repertoires. The CD3+CD56-NKG2C+ fraction was also led by these clonotypes in several donors.

The rearrangement uses TRBV20-1 and TRBJ1-5; unclear D gene. The sequence derives from a woman between 18 and 29 years old in good health. The sample comprised CD4+ T cells sorted from blood. The CDR3 region has the DNA TGCAGTGCTAGCGCGGGGTTTAGCAATCAGCCCCAGCATTTT. Its protein product is CSASAGFSNQPQHF.